Below, 5 T cell receptor beta chains from the same sample are listed, as sequenced in a study of tumor-infiltrating lymphocytes in primary liver carcinoma. Total RNA amounting to roughly 0.5 ug was the source from which TCR beta cDNA was made with a constant-region primer. Three-round nested multiplex PCR performed with slightly modified ARM-PCR produced the TCR beta libraries. Use of TRBV1-TRBV30 forward primers with a C-beta reverse primer characterized the first two PCR rounds, which lasted nine to eleven cycles each. TCRdb reanalysed the multiplex PCR reads using MiXCR and keeps one entry per CDR3 protein. The sample gives approximately 110,000 distinct CDR3 sequences, 55% to 75% of which show up once; approximately 8% is in the top ten. Between about 17 and 34 mg of unsorted bulk tissue served as the source from which RNA and DNA were co-extracted. Input material: liver tumor tissue from sampling region 3. Subset defined: tumor region T3, left-lateral pole. The source of these receptors is a woman in her fifties or sixties with primary liver carcinoma and hepatitis B virus infection.

Worth noting for this clonotype: Here the CDR3 omits its conserved ending phenylalanine or tryptophan, so a read error is the likely source. The chain recombines TRBV11-2 with TRBJ2-5; D is possibly TRBD2 (5 bases). The CDR3 length is 13 residues. CDR1 SGHAT and CDR2 FQNNGV come from the germline V gene. The CDR3 is CAGSPNFAGTQYL. CDR3 coding DNA: TGTGCCGGCAGTCCCAATTTTGCGGGGACCCAGTACCTC.

This clonotype was seen only a few times. A read error may be the cause here, since a much bigger clone is one base away. The rearrangement joins TRBV10-3 to TRBJ2-3; TRBD1 agrees at 12 bases. The CDR3 extends over 14 amino acids. The germline CDR1 and CDR2 sequences are ENHRY and SYGVKD. The CDR3 nucleotides read TGTGCCATCACCGGGACAGGGGGCGCAGATACGCACTATTTT. It codes for CAITGTGGADTHYF.

Note on this clonotype: One end of the junction fails to match germline, which may point to a read error. The chain links TRBV12-3 or TRBV12-4 to TRBJ1-4; D gene unclear. The CDR3 length is 15 residues. This chain's CDR3 is CTSSLHGEWSEKLFF. The CDR3 nucleotides read TGTACCAGCAGCCTGCACGGGGAATGGAGTGAAAAACTGTTTTTT.

In the case of this clonotype: It may be a read error: a sequence one base away is much more abundant. Here the CDR3 reads CASSPPGMSSYNKQFF. In nucleotides, the CDR3 is TGTGCCAGCAGTCCGCCAGGGATGAGCTCCTACAATAAGCAGTTCTTC. The V gene is TRBV5-4, the J gene TRBJ2-1; possible D gene TRBD1, 5 bases. The CDR3 is 16 amino acids. From germline, CDR1 is SGHNT and CDR2 YYREEE (reference sequence).

On this clonotype: A junction end diverges from the germline sequence, so it may reflect a read error. The chain is built from TRBV29-1 and TRBJ2-6, with D possibly called TRBD1 or TRBD2 (5 bases each). The germline V gene has CDR1 SQVTM and CDR2 ANQGSEA. The CDR3 covers 14 residues. The CDR3 DNA reads as TGCAGCGTTGGGGGGAGCTCCGGGGCCATCGTCCTGACTTTC. Residues: CSVGGSSGAIVLTF.